The rows below give T cell receptor beta chains drawn from one sample of a study of technical replicates of blood from a few donors. Clones were read by immunoSEQ multiplex PCR, and TCRdb kept only the in-frame ones, dropping some. The sample has roughly 15,000 clones, approximately 84% seen once. The sequencing sample was made of PBMCs. The receptors come from a human donor in good health. Both conserved end residues are trimmed from each CDR3. The order of the fields is J gene, V gene, CDR3 protein.

TRBJ2-3	TRBV2	ASSEAGLMTDTQY
TRBJ1-1	TRBV30	AWRGVGNTEAF
TRBJ1-3	TRBV29-1	SATGSGNTIY
TRBJ2-7	TRBV5-1	ASSLVGGSSYEQY
TRBJ1-5	TRBV30	AWSVQTGIGQPQH
TRBJ1-4	TRBV6-1	ASSPAEGQVVKLF
TRBJ1-3	TRBV4-1	ASSQLDGWYSGNTIY
TRBJ2-3	TRBV6-6	ASSYRGQASTDTQY
TRBJ1-5	TRBV27	ASSPAGQGIKGYSNQPQH
TRBJ2-3	TRBV28	ASSSVTDTQY
TRBJ1-4	TRBV5-1	ASSLFGQGGEKLF
TRBJ2-1	TRBV6-6	ASSFSGRGVLEQF
TRBJ2-7	TRBV30	VLDRGLEQY
TRBJ2-3	TRBV4-1	ASSQVLILAGGPPSTDTQY
TRBJ2-3	TRBV6-4	ASSDGTSGSTDTQY
TRBJ1-4	TRBV7-8	ASSLNAGAATNEKLF
TRBJ2-7	TRBV6-1	ASSGGGTAAYEQY
TRBJ1-1	TRBV30	AWSVGGGTEAF
TRBJ1-1	TRBV18	ASSLGTGVPEAF
TRBJ1-1	TRBV6-1	ASTIGVWTEAF
TRBJ2-2	TRBV27	ASSLSSDTGELF
TRBJ2-2	TRBV7-6	ASRQGAPNTGELF
TRBJ2-1	TRBV6-1	AGTRTGPDEQF
TRBJ2-5	TRBV27	ASSAGPGETQY
TRBJ2-5	TRBV7-9	ASSLGTGEETQY
TRBJ2-1	TRBV19	ASSIDLSSGTQNEQF